These 24 T cell receptor beta chains were all obtained from the same sample, sequenced in a study of cytomegalovirus exposure and HLA in healthy donors (dated by TCRdb to 2017 to 2019). Receptor amplification or capture employed the immunoSEQ multiplex PCR assay. The multiplex PCR relied on a mix of 60 forward primers for TCR Vbeta segments and 13 reverse primers for TCR Jbeta segments. The table comes from immuneACCESS by way of TCRdb, which keeps in-frame sequences with V and J called. Part of the clones is missing from these tables; in studies checked, under half for an unresolved V gene and the rest for unknown reasons. The sample table records about 140,000 clones; over 60% of these occur just once. Jointly, the top ten make up roughly 4.9% of the sample. Material: PBMCs. These receptor sequences come from a woman aged 50 to 60 in good health and CMV-seronegative.

This chain uses TRBV19 with TRBJ1-1; a weak D match, TRBD1 (6 bases). This CDR3 spans 14 amino acids. V lost 10 bases and J lost 2, with 17 bases in between. In germline, CDR1 is LNHDA, CDR2 SQIVND (reference sequence). The CDR3 DNA reads TGTGCCACACGGTACAGGGAAGTTAACACTGAAGCTTTCTTT. It translates to CATRYREVNTEAFF.

The chain recombines TRBV14 with TRBJ2-6, with D possibly TRBD1 on 5 matching bases. V dropped 2 bases and J dropped 0 bases, with 11 bases sitting between them. Germline lookup yields CDR1 SGHDN and CDR2 FVKESK. There are 17 residues in the CDR3. This chain's CDR3 is CASSQLQGSSGANVLTF. The CDR3 DNA follows: TGTGCCAGCAGCCAACTGCAGGGATCCTCTGGGGCCAACGTCCTGACTTTC.

The chain recombines TRBV9 with TRBJ1-2; weak D call: TRBD1 (6 bases). Germline CDR1 SGDLS, CDR2 YYNGEE. The V end lost 3 bases, the J end lost 4 bases, and 13 bases lay between the germline ends. The CDR3 is 14 residues long. CDR3 DNA: TGTGCCAGCAGCGGCAATCCAGGGGCCTATGGCTACACCTTC. This translates into CASSGNPGAYGYTF.

This clone was counted only a few times. The chain is built from TRBV27 and TRBJ1-2; 8 nucleotides agree with TRBD1. The CDR3 length is 14 residues. Germline V gene lookup returns CDR1 MNHEY and CDR2 SMNVEV (reference sequence). After removal of 5 bases from V and 6 bases from J, the junction contained 8 bases not matched to a gene. The CDR3 region is CASSLQGALDGYTF. Written as DNA, the CDR3 is TGTGCCAGCAGTCTCCAGGGGGCGCTTGATGGCTACACCTTC.

This chain uses TRBV6-4 with TRBJ1-1, with TRBD1 identical over 10 bases. The CDR3 runs to 15 residues. Per germline, CDR1 MRHNA and CDR2 SNTAGT. After removal of 5 bases from V and 4 bases from J, the junction contained 7 bases not matched to a gene. CDR3 DNA: TGTGCCAGCAGTTTGCAGACAGGGGGCTCCACTGAAGCTTTCTTT. This gives the protein CASSLQTGGSTEAFF.

This chain links TRBV29-1 with TRBJ1-1; 7 bases map to TRBD1. The CDR3 runs 13 residues. The J segment lost 7 bases and the V segment lost 6 bases, leaving 11 bases of the junction unmatched. Germline V gives CDR1 SQVTM, CDR2 ANQGSEA. The CDR3 region is CSVSSGTESEAFF. For the CDR3, the DNA is TGCAGCGTGTCGTCCGGGACAGAGAGTGAAGCTTTCTTT.

Details on this clone: At the DNA level, this CDR3 is encoded by other sequences in the same sample as well. V usage is TRBV5-1 and J usage is TRBJ2-6; the match to TRBD2 covers 8 bases. Germline V gene lookup returns CDR1 SGHRS and CDR2 YFSETQ. The junction had 6 bases not matched to a gene; V was cut back by 1 base and J by 3 bases. The CDR3 consists of 17 residues. The CDR3 here is CASSLTSGGSGANVLTF. As DNA, the CDR3 is TGCGCCAGCAGCTTGACCAGCGGGGGTAGTGGGGCCAACGTCCTGACTTTC.

The J gene is TRBJ2-5, the V gene TRBV9; 8 positions agree with TRBD1. The J call may be in error: the DNA end matches TRBJ2-7 better. The CDR3 covers 14 residues. From germline, CDR1 is SGDLS and CDR2 YYNGEE. This CDR3 reads CASSVASGGDEQYF. The CDR3, as DNA: TGTGCCAGCAGCGTAGCTTCAGGGGGCGACGAGCAGTACTTC.

This rearrangement joins TRBV7-9 to TRBJ2-1, with TRBD1 as a possible D gene (5 bases). Trimming took off 4 bases at V and 0 bases at J, with 10 bases between the two ends. Germline loops: CDR1 SEHNR, CDR2 FQNEAQ (reference sequence). This CDR3 is built from 15 residues. CDR3 coding DNA: TGTGCCAGCAGCTCGACAGCGCGCTCCTACAATGAGCAGTTCTTC. It specifies CASSSTARSYNEQFF. The variable domain in full, with the rest retrieved from reference TRBV7-9 and TRBJ2-1, is DTGVSQNPRHKITKRGQNVTFRCDPISEHNRLYWYRQTLGQGPEFLTYFQNEAQLEKSRLLSDRFSAERPKGSFSTLEIQRTEQGDSAMYLCASSSTARSYNEQFFGPGTRLTVL.

This clone was counted once. The chain recombines TRBV13 with TRBJ1-3; D gene uncertain. Germline V gene data show CDR1 as PRHDT and CDR2 as FYEKMQ (reference sequence). The CDR3 consists of 15 residues. Trimming removed 0 bases from V and 0 bases from J, with 6 bases in between. The CDR3 bases are TGTGCCAGCAGCTTAGGGAGGTACTCTGGAAACACCATATATTTT. Protein: CASSLGRYSGNTIYF.

Here the CDR3 reads CAISEEGSEWETQYF. For the CDR3, the DNA is TGTGCCATCAGTGAAGAGGGTAGCGAGTGGGAGACCCAGTACTTC. The chain combines TRBV10-3 with TRBJ2-5; D is possibly TRBD2 (5 bases). The germline V gene has CDR1 ENHRY and CDR2 SYGVKD. The V end lost 3 bases, the J end lost 5 bases, and 16 bases lay between the germline ends. This CDR3 has 15 amino acids.

J is TRBJ1-4 and V is TRBV5-1; 9 nucleotides align to TRBD1. CDR3 length: 15 residues. Germline V gene lookup returns CDR1 SGHRS and CDR2 YFSETQ. V lost 4 bases and J lost 5; bases outside the gene matches: 6. The CDR3 sequence: CASSRTGTGNEKLFF. The CDR3 DNA reads as TGCGCCAGCAGCAGGACCGGGACAGGGAATGAAAAACTGTTTTTT.

The genes are TRBV4-1 and TRBJ2-3, with D tentatively TRBD2 (7 bases). The V and J ends lost 1 base and 0 bases respectively, with 14 bases between them. The CDR3 consists of 17 residues. CDR1 and CDR2 from the germline V gene are MGHRA and YSYEKL. This chain's CDR3 is CASSQALGGESTDTQYF. CDR3 DNA: TGCGCCAGCAGCCAAGCACTAGGGGGGGAAAGCACAGATACGCAGTATTTT.

The chain employs TRBV13 and TRBJ1-3; 10 bases align to TRBD1. In germline, CDR1 is PRHDT, CDR2 FYEKMQ (reference sequence). The CDR3 is 15 residues long. J was trimmed by 3 bases and V by 5 bases; bases with no gene match: 4. The CDR3 nucleotides read TGTGCCAGCAGCGCCGGGACAGGGGATGGAAACACCATATATTTT. Translating it yields CASSAGTGDGNTIYF.

This chain joins TRBV5-1 and TRBJ1-1; 10 bases align to TRBD1. Trimming removed 0 bases from V and 5 bases from J; junction bases left unmatched: 4. This CDR3 comprises 15 residues. CDR1 is SGHRS and CDR2 is YFSETQ in the germline V gene. The CDR3 loop is CASSLVPGQGTEAFF. CDR3 DNA sequence: TGCGCCAGCAGCTTGGTACCGGGACAGGGGACTGAAGCTTTCTTT.

The rearrangement joins TRBV28 to TRBJ1-5; D is unresolved. Trimming stripped 8 bases from V and 3 bases from J, with 11 bases between. Germline values: CDR1 MDHEN, CDR2 SYDVKM. This CDR3 spans 13 amino acids. DNA for the CDR3: TGTGCCAGCGGCCTCGGGGTCAATCAGCCCCAGCATTTT. The encoded protein is CASGLGVNQPQHF.

CDR3 nucleotide sequence: TGTGCCACCCTCGGGGATAGCACAGATACGCAGTATTTT. Translating it yields CATLGDSTDTQYF. The chain carries TRBV28 and TRBJ2-3, with D possibly being TRBD2 (5 bases). This CDR3 comprises 13 residues. CDR1 and CDR2 from the germline V gene are MDHEN and SYDVKM. Between the trimmed V and J ends, which lost 10 bases and 0 bases, there was a span of 11 bases.

The rearrangement links TRBV2 to TRBJ2-7; 10 bases line up with TRBD2. CDR3 length equals 18 residues. The junction had 10 bases not matched to a gene; V was cut back by 2 bases and J by 0 bases. Germline V gene sequence: CDR1 SNHLY, CDR2 FYNNEI. The CDR3, as DNA: TGTGCCAGCAGTGAAATTGGAGCCAAGCGGGGGGGCTCCTACGAGCAGTACTTC. This encodes CASSEIGAKRGGSYEQYF. Combining the CDR3 with reference TRBV2 and TRBJ2-7 gives the whole variable domain EPEVTQTPSHQVTQMGQEVILRCVPISNHLYFYWYRQILGQKVEFLVSFYNNEISEKSEIFDDQFSVERPDGSNFTLKIRSTKLEDSAMYFCASSEIGAKRGGSYEQYFGPGTRLTVT.

This chain links TRBV5-4 with TRBJ1-2, with TRBD1 matching over 7 bases. Germline-derived CDR1 and CDR2 are SGHNT and YYREEE (reference sequence). CDR3 length: 15 residues. After removal of 1 base from V and 7 bases from J, the junction contained 10 bases not matched to a gene. CDR3 in amino acids: CASSLPGQGGGGYTF. The CDR3 DNA follows: TGTGCCAGCAGCTTGCCGGGTCAGGGGGGCGGTGGCTACACCTTC.

This clone has only a few counts. V usage is TRBV6-5 and J usage is TRBJ1-5; 9 bases match TRBD1. Germline loops: CDR1 MNHEY, CDR2 SVGAGI. V was clipped by 6 bases and J by 0 bases; unmatched bases: 3. The CDR3 consists of 15 residues. Here the CDR3 DNA reads TGTGCCAGCAGCCGGGACAGGGATAGCAATCAGCCCCAGCATTTT. Its translation: CASSRDRDSNQPQHF.

V usage is TRBV5-1 and J usage is TRBJ1-1; possible D gene TRBD1, 5 bases. This CDR3 is 14 amino acids long. CDR1 and CDR2 (germline): SGHRS, YFSETQ. Between the trimmed V and J ends, which lost 0 bases and 5 bases, there was a span of 11 bases. The CDR3 sequence: CASSLVAGRTEAFF. For the CDR3, the DNA is TGCGCCAGCAGCTTGGTGGCAGGGCGGACTGAAGCTTTCTTT. Full variable domain (remainder filled in from reference TRBV5-1 and TRBJ1-1): KAGVTQTPRYLIKTRGQQVTLSCSPISGHRSVSWYQQTPGQGLQFLFEYFSETQRNKGNFPGRFSGRQFSNSRSEMNVSTLELGDSALYLCASSLVAGRTEAFFGQGTRLTVV.

This clone was observed a single time. The chain recombines TRBV15 with TRBJ1-4; 8 bases map to TRBD1. This CDR3 spans 15 amino acids. Germline CDR1 is LNHNV and CDR2 is YYDKDF (reference sequence). J gave up 7 bases and V 3 bases, and 7 bases lay outside the gene matches. CDR3 amino acids: CATSSRRGRGEKLFF. The DNA of the CDR3 is TGTGCCACCAGCAGCCGCAGGGGGCGCGGTGAAAAACTGTTTTTT.

The chain is built from TRBV6-4 and TRBJ2-2, with 9 bases matching TRBD1. V dropped 4 bases and J dropped 3; count of bases not matched to a gene: 3. This CDR3 has 15 residues. Germline-derived CDR1 and CDR2 are MRHNA and SNTAGT. The chain's CDR3 is CASSVDRGDTGELFF. The CDR3 DNA is TGTGCCAGCAGTGTCGACAGGGGGGACACCGGGGAGCTGTTTTTT.

CDR3 protein: CASYEWGGTDTQYF. CDR3 in DNA: TGTGCCAGCTATGAATGGGGGGGCACAGATACGCAGTATTTT. The chain has TRBV5-6 and TRBJ2-3, with D perhaps matching TRBD2 (6 bases). The germline V gene encodes CDR1 SGHDT and CDR2 YYEEEE. V lost 7 bases and J 1 base, leaving 13 bases between the germline ends. This CDR3 is built from 14 residues.